This TCR beta chain appears in the sequencing data of a study of graft-versus-host responses after intestinal transplantation. As for the study in general: Anti-thymocyte globulin induction preceded 2 to 4 years of tacrolimus and steroid maintenance in all recipients.

Details on this clone: The antigen is undetermined.

Produced via immunoSEQ multiplex PCR; TCRdb's table is partial and in-frame only. The sample has 60,000 to 65,000 clones, approximately 91% seen once. From the graft tissue, intraepithelial and lamina propria lymphocytes were released through processing. The CDR3 is 14 residues long. The V end lost 5 bases, the J end lost 8 bases, and 13 bases lay between the germline ends. Germline V lookup: CDR1 MNHEY, CDR2 SMNVEV (reference sequence). Notes on the study in general: Early post-transplant HvG declines tracked with peak circulating GvH clone levels. Detected in recipient marrow were GvH clones, some of which were first observed in ileum or blood. Individuals carrying graft-donor T cell macrochimerism showed high graft-versus-host to host-versus-graft clonal ratios in allografts.

Sequencing used ileum tissue, obtained approximately 56 weeks after transplant. The J gene is TRBJ1-6, the V gene TRBV27; D unclear. This clonotype was obtained from a human patient who received an intestinal transplant, so some T cells may come from the graft donor. CDR3: CASSLIRSYSPLHF. For the CDR3, the DNA is TGTGCCAGCAGTCTCATCCGGAGCTATTCACCCCTCCACTTT.